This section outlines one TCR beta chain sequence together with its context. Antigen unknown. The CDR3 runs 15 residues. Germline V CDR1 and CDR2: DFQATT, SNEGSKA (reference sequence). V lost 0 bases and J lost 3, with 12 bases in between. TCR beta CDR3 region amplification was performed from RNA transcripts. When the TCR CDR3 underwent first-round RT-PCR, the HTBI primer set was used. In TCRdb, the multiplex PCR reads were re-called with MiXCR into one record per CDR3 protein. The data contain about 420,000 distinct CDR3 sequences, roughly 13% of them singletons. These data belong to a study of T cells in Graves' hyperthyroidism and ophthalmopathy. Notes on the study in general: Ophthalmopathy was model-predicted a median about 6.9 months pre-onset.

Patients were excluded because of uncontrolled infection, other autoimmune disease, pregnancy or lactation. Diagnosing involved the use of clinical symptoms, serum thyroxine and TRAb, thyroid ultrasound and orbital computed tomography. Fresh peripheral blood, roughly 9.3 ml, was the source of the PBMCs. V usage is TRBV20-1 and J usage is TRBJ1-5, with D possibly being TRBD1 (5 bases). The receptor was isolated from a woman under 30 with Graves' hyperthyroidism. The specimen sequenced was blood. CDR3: CSARDPGQINQPQHF. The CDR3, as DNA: TGCAGTGCTAGAGATCCGGGGCAGATCAATCAGCCCCAGCATTTT.